The 20 T cell receptor beta chains presented below share a single source sample, sequenced in a study of blood T cell repertoires in COVID-19. The data were produced by immunoSEQ multiplex PCR, yet TCRdb's version contains in-frame clones alone and is incomplete. The sample yields under 200,000 clones, 79% seen once. Specimen: PBMCs or T cells enriched from blood (not recorded which). Every receptor here comes from a woman in her 70s in a cohort exposed to, infected with or recovered from COVID-19 (not recorded which).

The chain couples TRBV12-5 to TRBJ2-7; 14 bases agree with TRBD2. Germline V lookup: CDR1 LGHNT, CDR2 FRNRAP. After removal of 4 bases from V and 6 bases from J, the junction contained 11 bases not matched to a gene. The CDR3 is 17 amino acids. CDR3 loop: CASGSSGTSGSPVEQYF. Here the CDR3 DNA reads TGTGCTAGTGGTTCATCCGGGACTAGCGGGAGTCCGGTCGAGCAGTACTTC.

This rearrangement joins TRBV18 to TRBJ2-2; 7 bases are shared with TRBD2. This CDR3 comprises 16 residues. The V gene's germline CDR1 is KGHSH and CDR2 LQKENI. V was clipped by 2 bases and J by 4 bases; unmatched bases: 7. CDR3 sequence: CASSPFERESTGELFF. CDR3 in DNA: TGTGCCAGCTCACCATTTGAGCGGGAAAGCACCGGGGAGCTGTTTTTT.

The chain recombines TRBV7-2 with TRBJ1-6; perhaps TRBD1 as D (5 bases). With 5 bases removed from V and 6 bases from J, the gap between germline ends came to 14 bases. CDR1 is SGHTA, CDR2 FQGNSA, per germline. CDR3 length: 15 amino acids. The CDR3 nucleotides are TGTGCCAGCAGCCCCGGACATAACGCTAATTCACCCCTCCACTTT. Amino acid sequence: CASSPGHNANSPLHF. The whole variable domain, remainder taken from reference TRBV7-2 and TRBJ1-6, is GAGVSQSPSNKVTEKGKDVELRCDPISGHTALYWYRQSLGQGLEFLIYFQGNSAPDKSGLPSDRFSAERTGGSVSTLTIQRTQQEDSAVYLCASSPGHNANSPLHFGNGTRLTVT.

The chain joins TRBV28 to TRBJ2-5; D is unclear. The V gene's germline CDR1 is MDHEN and CDR2 SYDVKM. The V gene lost 7 bases and the J gene lost 0 bases, with 6 bases spanning the gap. There are 12 residues in the CDR3. The CDR3 loop is CASTSDQETQYF. The CDR3 DNA follows: TGTGCCAGCACGTCCGACCAAGAGACCCAGTACTTC.

The chain links TRBV7-2 to TRBJ2-1; a weak D match, TRBD2 (6 bases). This CDR3 is 15 amino acids long. V lost 6 bases to trimming and J lost 0 bases, with 12 bases between them. CDR1 and CDR2 (germline): SGHTA, FQGNSA. The CDR3 is CASRRDLSSYNEQFF. CDR3 nucleotides: TGTGCCAGCAGGAGGGACTTGAGCTCCTACAATGAGCAGTTCTTC.

This clone was found a few times. This sequence joins TRBV2 and TRBJ1-3; 8 nucleotides align to TRBD1. The V gene end was trimmed by 7 bases and the J gene end by 4 bases; junction bases not matched to a gene: 3. Germline V gene sequence: CDR1 SNHLY, CDR2 FYNNEI. There are 13 residues in the CDR3. The DNA of the CDR3 is TGTGCCAGCATTCGGGACAGGGGAAACACCATATATTTT. As protein: CASIRDRGNTIYF.

This chain connects TRBV11-2 to TRBJ2-7; the D gene is possibly TRBD2 (6 bases). The CDR3 length is 12 residues. Germline CDR1 reads SGHAT; CDR2 reads FQNNGV. The V end lost 4 bases, the J end lost 6 bases, and 10 bases lay between the germline ends. The CDR3 DNA reads TGTGCCAGCAGCTCCCTGGGAGGCGAGCAGTACTTC. Amino acid sequence: CASSSLGGEQYF.

The rearrangement links TRBV14 to TRBJ1-6; D remains unclear. Trimming took 3 bases from V and 12 from J, leaving 9 bases between them. Per germline, CDR1 SGHDN and CDR2 FVKESK. This CDR3 is built from 12 residues. The CDR3 DNA is TGTGCCAGCAGCCATGGCCGGGGACCCCTCCACTTT. It specifies CASSHGRGPLHF.

V usage is TRBV5-5 and J usage is TRBJ2-3; maybe TRBD2 (5 bases). CDR1 is SGHKS and CDR2 is YYEKEE in the germline V gene (reference sequence). V was trimmed by 3 bases and J by 4 bases, leaving 12 bases between them. The CDR3 sequence is 14 residues long. DNA of the CDR3: TGTGCCAGCAGCTACGAGGGTAGCGCAGATACGCAGTATTTT. Translation: CASSYEGSADTQYF.

V is TRBV6-5 and J is TRBJ2-7, with 10 bases matching TRBD1. This CDR3 contains 13 residues. Germline loops: CDR1 MNHEY, CDR2 SVGAGI. V was clipped by 6 bases and J by 4 bases; unmatched bases: 3. Here the CDR3 DNA reads TGTGCCAGCAGGGGACAGGGGCGATACGAGCAGTACTTC. Protein sequence: CASRGQGRYEQYF.

The chain uses TRBV6-5 and TRBJ2-3, with 8 bases that match TRBD1. With V trimmed by 4 bases and J by 4 bases, 4 bases remained unmatched. The CDR3 is made up of 14 amino acids. Germline values: CDR1 MNHEY, CDR2 SVGAGI. The CDR3 DNA is TGTGCCAGCAGTTGGACAGGGTTTCCAGATACGCAGTATTTT. It specifies CASSWTGFPDTQYF.

V usage is TRBV5-1 and J usage is TRBJ2-1, with D maybe TRBD2 (6 bases). The V end lost 0 bases, the J end lost 6 bases, and 10 bases lay between the germline ends. This CDR3 has 14 amino acids. Germline CDR1 SGHRS, CDR2 YFSETQ. The CDR3 is CASSLVPGVNEQFF. The DNA of the CDR3 is TGCGCCAGCAGCTTGGTCCCGGGAGTCAATGAGCAGTTCTTC.

J is TRBJ2-4 and V is TRBV5-1, with TRBD2 matching over 8 bases. Germline V CDR1 and CDR2: SGHRS, YFSETQ. The CDR3 is made up of 14 amino acids. V was pared by 2 bases and J by 6 bases, with 4 bases of the junction left unmatched. The CDR3 DNA is TGCGCCAGCAGCTTTTACGGGAGGGCAAACATTCAGTACTTC. Translating gives CASSFYGRANIQYF.

V usage is TRBV25-1 and J usage is TRBJ1-2, with a possible D match to TRBD1 (5 bases). V shed 3 bases and J shed 1 base, with 12 bases lying between them. CDR1 MGHDK and CDR2 SYGVNS come from the germline V gene. The CDR3 sequence is 15 residues long. CDR3: CASSDVGGVNYGYTF. The CDR3 region has the DNA TGTGCCAGCAGTGATGTTGGGGGGGTTAACTATGGCTACACCTTC.

The V call is TRBV18, the J call TRBJ2-3; TRBD2 matches at 7 bases. This CDR3 has 16 residues. V lost 2 bases to trimming and J lost 1 base; unmatched junction nucleotides: 6. CDR1 is KGHSH and CDR2 is LQKENI in the germline V gene. CDR3 sequence: CASSPSGVLGTDTQYF. The CDR3 region has the DNA TGTGCCAGCTCACCAAGCGGGGTTTTGGGCACAGATACGCAGTATTTT.

The chain links TRBV3-1 (or the pseudogene TRBV3-2) to TRBJ2-7, with D possibly TRBD2 on 5 matching bases. The CDR3 sequence is 14 residues long. Trimming pared 0 bases from V and 3 bases from J, leaving 9 bases between. Germline CDR1 is LGHDT and CDR2 is YNNKEL (reference sequence). The CDR3 nucleotides read TGTGCCAGCAGCCAAGAGGTCACTAGCTACGAGCAGTACTTC. It translates to CASSQEVTSYEQYF.

The chain employs TRBV19 and TRBJ2-7; tentative D call: TRBD1 (5 bases). V lost 1 base and J 0 bases, leaving 13 bases between the germline ends. Germline-derived CDR1 and CDR2 are LNHDA and SQIVND (reference sequence). This CDR3 is 16 amino acids long. CDR3 amino acids: CASSIAQGENSYEQYF. Written as DNA, the CDR3 is TGTGCCAGTAGTATAGCTCAGGGCGAAAACTCCTACGAGCAGTACTTC. The entire variable domain, with the rest obtained from reference TRBV19 and TRBJ2-7, is as follows: DGGITQSPKYLFRKEGQNVTLSCEQNLNHDAMYWYRQDPGQGLRLIYYSQIVNDFQKGDIAEGYSVSREKKESFPLTVTSAQKNPTAFYLCASSIAQGENSYEQYFGPGTRLTVT.

The chain uses TRBV5-1 and TRBJ2-3, with D possibly TRBD1 on 5 matching bases. The CDR3 consists of 16 residues. CDR1 is SGHRS and CDR2 is YFSETQ in the germline V gene. V was cut by 0 bases and J by 0 bases, with 11 bases left in between. The CDR3 DNA is TGCGCCAGCAGCTTGGGACAGCTAGGGAGCACAGATACGCAGTATTTT. This gives the protein CASSLGQLGSTDTQYF.

The rearrangement uses TRBV6-2 or TRBV6-3 and TRBJ2-3, with 9 bases matching TRBD2. There are 16 residues in the CDR3. The junction had 13 bases not matched to a gene; V was cut back by 6 bases and J by 6 bases. Germline CDR1 is MNHEY and CDR2 is SVGEGT. The CDR3 nucleotides are TGTGCCAGCAGCGTTAGAAGGGGGACTAGCCGGGATACGCAGTATTTT. Protein: CASSVRRGTSRDTQYF.

This clone came up once. V usage is TRBV15 and J usage is TRBJ1-5, with TRBD1 matching over 8 bases. CDR1 and CDR2 from the germline V gene are LNHNV and YYDKDF (reference sequence). J lost 5 bases, V lost 0 bases, and 3 bases had no gene match. This CDR3 contains 15 residues. In DNA, the CDR3 is TGTGCCACCAGCAGAGATCCAGGGGGCCATCAGCCCCAGCATTTT. Its protein is CATSRDPGGHQPQHF.